Shown below are 17 T cell receptor beta chains from a single sample sequenced in a study of blood T cells in healthy people across ages. Using a J-beta primer mix together with a sample-barcoded 5' primer, a second PCR was run for about 6 to 12 cycles. Each CDR3 protein gets one entry after TCRdb re-called the 5' RACE reads with MiXCR. This table holds about 510,000 distinct CDR3 sequences, about 28% found once. These data are also associated with another study on T cells of mothers and their children.

The sample was blood. The receptors were sampled from a boy between 2 and 10 years old in good health.

This clonotype was found a few times. The chain links TRBV5-1 to TRBJ2-5; 10 bases fit TRBD1. The J call could be wrong; TRBJ2-7 is a better fit for the DNA end. This CDR3 has 16 residues. CDR1 is SGHRS and CDR2 is YFSETQ in the germline V gene. CDR3 nucleotides: TGCGCCAGCAGCTTGGGCCCGGGACAGGGGAATTACGAGCAGTACTTC. It encodes CASSLGPGQGNYEQYF.

The rearrangement links TRBV7-2 to TRBJ2-7, with D perhaps TRBD2 (5 bases). The CDR3 totals 14 residues. Germline values: CDR1 SGHTA, CDR2 FQGNSA. V shed 2 bases and J shed 0 bases, with 8 bases lying between them. CDR3 amino acids: CASSLSEGSYEQYF. The CDR3 DNA follows: TGTGCCAGCAGCTTATCCGAGGGCTCCTACGAGCAGTACTTC. The entire variable domain, with the rest obtained from reference TRBV7-2 and TRBJ2-7, is as follows: GAGVSQSPSNKVTEKGKDVELRCDPISGHTALYWYRQSLGQGLEFLIYFQGNSAPDKSGLPSDRFSAERTGGSVSTLTIQRTQQEDSAVYLCASSLSEGSYEQYFGPGTRLTVT.

This clonotype has more than one count but fewer than ten. The CDR3 DNA follows: TGTGCCAGCAGCTTGTTACCTAATGAAAAACTGTTTTTT. Translation gives CASSLLPNEKLFF. This chain connects TRBV5-5 to TRBJ1-4; D ambiguous. CDR1 SGHKS and CDR2 YYEKEE come from the germline V gene (reference sequence). Trimming removed 1 base from V and 3 bases from J, with 4 bases in between. The CDR3 spans 13 residues. Together with reference TRBV5-5 and TRBJ1-4, the CDR3 gives the full variable domain: DAGVTQSPTHLIKTRGQQVTLRCSPISGHKSVSWYQQVLGQGPQFIFQYYEKEERGRGNFPDRFSARQFPNYSSELNVNALLLGDSALYLCASSLLPNEKLFFGSGTQLSVL.

The chain links TRBV15 to TRBJ2-7; D may be TRBD1 (6 bases). The CDR3 has 16 residues. Trimming took 0 bases from V and 3 from J, leaving 15 bases between them. The germline CDR1 and CDR2 sequences are LNHNV and YYDKDF (reference sequence). CDR3 DNA sequence: TGTGCCACCAGCAGAGATTTAGGGCAGGGGATCTACGAGCAGTACTTC. Its translation is CATSRDLGQGIYEQYF.

This clonotype was recorded at least ten times. The chain has TRBV6-5 and TRBJ2-4; 8 positions agree with TRBD2. CDR3 length: 15 residues. Losses at the gene ends were 6 bases for V and 0 bases for J; bases not matched to a gene: 4. Germline CDR1 is MNHEY and CDR2 is SVGAGI. CDR3 DNA: TGTGCCAGCAGAAGCGGGAGTCTAGCCAAAAACATTCAGTACTTC. Translated, it gives CASRSGSLAKNIQYF.

The chain has TRBV11-2 and TRBJ2-3; a possible D gene is TRBD2 (5 bases). The V end lost 1 base, the J end lost 0 bases, and 8 bases lay between the germline ends. CDR1 and CDR2 (germline): SGHAT, FQNNGV. This CDR3 has 15 residues. CDR3 loop: CASSLAGYSTDTQYF. The CDR3 DNA reads TGTGCCAGCAGCTTAGCGGGGTATAGCACAGATACGCAGTATTTT.

The table lists this clonotype with a few counts. This chain joins TRBV12-3 or TRBV12-4 and TRBJ2-4; D is unresolved. The germline V and J ends were trimmed by 3 bases and 0 bases, with 9 bases remaining between them. The CDR3 extends over 15 amino acids. The CDR3 DNA is TGTGCCAGCAGTTTCGAAACAGTAGCCAAAAACATTCAGTACTTC. It translates to CASSFETVAKNIQYF.

This chain connects TRBV29-1 to TRBJ2-5; no reliable D call. V was cut by 3 bases and J by 5 bases, with 10 bases left in between. Looked up from germline, CDR1 is SQVTM and CDR2 is ANQGSEA. The CDR3 is 12 amino acids. CDR3 sequence: CSVEGYRETQYF. The CDR3 nucleotides read TGCAGCGTTGAGGGCTATCGGGAGACCCAGTACTTC. Combining the CDR3 with reference TRBV29-1 and TRBJ2-5 gives the whole variable domain SAVISQKPSRDICQRGTSLTIQCQVDSQVTMMFWYRQQPGQSLTLIATANQGSEATYESGFVIDKFPISRPNLTFSTLTVSNMSPEDSSIYLCSVEGYRETQYFGPGTRLLVL.

This clonotype was seen more than once but under ten times. The chain joins TRBV9 to TRBJ2-7; D uncertain. Germline V gene data show CDR1 as SGDLS and CDR2 as YYNGEE. Trimming cost V 1 base and J 1 base, with 9 bases left between them. The CDR3 totals 14 residues. This CDR3 reads CASSVSPGSYEQYF. DNA of the CDR3: TGTGCCAGCAGCGTATCGCCCGGATCCTACGAGCAGTACTTC. Together with reference TRBV9 and TRBJ2-7, the CDR3 gives the full variable domain: DSGVTQTPKHLITATGQRVTLRCSPRSGDLSVYWYQQSLDQGLQFLIQYYNGEERAKGNILERFSAQQFPDLHSELNLSSLELGDSALYFCASSVSPGSYEQYFGPGTRLTVT.

This clonotype was picked up a small number of times. The chain carries TRBV12-3 or TRBV12-4 and TRBJ1-3, with D uncertain. V was clipped by 4 bases and J by 3 bases, with 13 bases between them. The CDR3 spans 15 residues. The CDR3 here is CASSYPGIYGNTIYF. CDR3 DNA: TGTGCCAGCAGTTACCCCGGGATCTATGGAAACACCATATATTTT.

This clonotype has only one observation. The rearrangement uses TRBV20-1 and TRBJ2-1; no definite D call. This CDR3 has 12 residues. CDR1 and CDR2 from the germline V gene are DFQATT and SNEGSKA (reference sequence). Trimming removed 1 base at V and 8 bases at J, with 9 bases between. The CDR3 bases are TGCAGTGCTAGAGTCGGTATTGATGAGCAGTTCTTC. It encodes CSARVGIDEQFF.

The genes are TRBV7-9 and TRBJ1-1, with D unclear. CDR3 length equals 12 residues. Germline V CDR1 and CDR2: SEHNR, FQNEAQ (reference sequence). Trimming took off 3 bases at V and 3 bases at J, with 5 bases between the two ends. This CDR3 reads CASSFEDTEAFF. CDR3 DNA sequence: TGTGCCAGCAGCTTTGAAGACACTGAAGCTTTCTTT.

The chain joins TRBV30 to TRBJ1-2; no clear D. V was trimmed by 2 bases and J by 8 bases, leaving 9 bases between them. Germline V CDR1 and CDR2: GTSNPN, SVGIG (reference sequence). This CDR3 contains 11 residues. CDR3 residues: CAWSSMGGYTF. The CDR3 DNA sequence: TGTGCCTGGAGTAGTATGGGCGGCTACACCTTC.

The chain uses TRBV5-5 and TRBJ2-5, with 11 bases fitting TRBD2. Germline lookup yields CDR1 SGHKS and CDR2 YYEKEE (reference sequence). The CDR3 loop spans 17 amino acids. After removal of 2 bases from V and 2 bases from J, the junction contained 8 bases not matched to a gene. CDR3 sequence: CASSFSLAGGPQETQYF. The CDR3 bases are TGTGCCAGCAGCTTCTCTTTAGCGGGAGGGCCACAAGAGACCCAGTACTTC. The full variable domain, with the rest looked up from reference TRBV5-5 and TRBJ2-5, is DAGVTQSPTHLIKTRGQQVTLRCSPISGHKSVSWYQQVLGQGPQFIFQYYEKEERGRGNFPDRFSARQFPNYSSELNVNALLLGDSALYLCASSFSLAGGPQETQYFGPGTRLLVL.

This sequence joins TRBV7-2 and TRBJ1-1; the D gene is possibly TRBD1 (5 bases). The V gene's germline CDR1 is SGHTA and CDR2 FQGNSA. The CDR3 runs to 16 residues. Trimming removed 2 bases at V and 5 bases at J, with 18 bases between. This chain's CDR3 is CASSLRGRGIGTEAFF. For the CDR3, the DNA is TGTGCCAGCAGCTTACGGGGTCGGGGGATCGGTACTGAAGCTTTCTTT.

This clonotype was recorded a few times. The J gene is TRBJ2-5, the V gene TRBV11-2, with TRBD2 as a possible D gene (6 bases). The germline V and J ends were trimmed by 5 bases and 2 bases, with 15 bases remaining between them. The length of the CDR3 is 15 residues. Germline-derived CDR1 and CDR2 are SGHAT and FQNNGV. CDR3 residues: CASSLGVGTQETQYF. The DNA of the CDR3 is TGTGCCAGCAGCCTTGGGGTAGGGACTCAAGAGACCCAGTACTTC.

This chain connects TRBV6-2 or TRBV6-3 to TRBJ2-1; 10 nucleotides agree with TRBD1. Trimming took 10 bases from V and 4 from J; bases not matched to a gene: 7. The length of the CDR3 is 14 residues. CDR1 and CDR2 from the germline V gene are MNHEY and SVGEGT. Here the CDR3 reads CATAGQGLYNEQFF. As DNA, the CDR3 is TGTGCCACCGCGGGACAGGGGTTATACAATGAGCAGTTCTTC.